Shown below are 2 T cell receptor beta chains from a single sample sequenced in a study of blood T cell repertoires in COVID-19. Measured with immunoSEQ multiplex PCR; TCRdb has only the in-frame clones, and not every one. The sample lists 200,000 to 300,000 clones, approximately 86% occurring once. The source material was peripheral blood. The receptors here all came from an older woman with COVID-19, enrolled during active disease.

This chain joins TRBV27 and TRBJ2-3, with 10 positions matching TRBD2. The germline CDR1 and CDR2 sequences are MNHEY and SMNVEV (reference sequence). The CDR3 runs 17 residues. The V segment lost 2 bases and the J segment 3 bases; nucleotides outside the gene matches: 8. The CDR3 protein is CASSLRSSGSWTDTQYF. The CDR3 nucleotides read TGTGCCAGCAGTTTAAGGTCTAGCGGGAGTTGGACAGATACGCAGTATTTT.

V is TRBV5-5 and J is TRBJ2-7; D is possibly TRBD1 (6 bases). This CDR3 comprises 14 residues. V gave up 3 bases and J gave up 7 bases, with 17 bases separating them. Germline loops: CDR1 SGHKS, CDR2 YYEKEE (reference sequence). The CDR3 DNA sequence: TGTGCCAGCAGCTCAGGGGTTCTAATATTTGAGCAGTACTTC. It specifies CASSSGVLIFEQYF. The whole variable domain, remainder taken from reference TRBV5-5 and TRBJ2-7, is DAGVTQSPTHLIKTRGQQVTLRCSPISGHKSVSWYQQVLGQGPQFIFQYYEKEERGRGNFPDRFSARQFPNYSSELNVNALLLGDSALYLCASSSGVLIFEQYFGPGTRLTVT.